The 29 T cell receptor beta chains presented below share a single source sample, sequenced in a study of blood T cells in healthy people across ages. Sample-barcoded 5' priming and a J-beta primer mix drove a second PCR of 7 to 11 cycles. A single record per CDR3 protein comes from TCRdb applying MiXCR to the 5' RACE reads. Here the sample spans about 720,000 distinct CDR3 sequences, about 20% being singletons. What was sequenced was blood. The receptors were sampled from a man aged 65-85 years in good health.

V is TRBV20-1 and J is TRBJ2-1; D is possibly TRBD2 (6 bases). This CDR3 spans 14 amino acids. Germline CDR1 reads DFQATT; CDR2 reads SNEGSKA (reference sequence). Trimming took off 5 bases at V and 7 bases at J, with 18 bases between the two ends. The CDR3 here is CSARRDRGGNEQFF. CDR3 bases: TGCAGTGCTCGACGGGACCGGGGAGGAAATGAGCAGTTCTTC.

This chain connects TRBV2 to TRBJ2-3, with 13 bases lining up with TRBD2. Trimming removed 4 bases from V and 2 bases from J; junction bases left unmatched: 3. This CDR3 is built from 16 residues. Germline V gene lookup returns CDR1 SNHLY and CDR2 FYNNEI. The CDR3 DNA reads as TGTGCCAGCAGTGGCGGGACTAGCGGGGACACAGATACGCAGTATTTT. It encodes CASSGGTSGDTDTQYF.

This clonotype was seen more than once but under ten times. This rearrangement joins TRBV18 to TRBJ2-5; 9 positions agree with TRBD2. TRBJ2-1 matches the DNA end more closely, so the J call is doubtful. This CDR3 is 15 amino acids long. Per the germline V gene, CDR1 is KGHSH and CDR2 is LQKENI. The chain's CDR3 is CASSSLSGRSGEQFF. In DNA form, the CDR3 reads TGTGCCAGCTCATCCTTAAGCGGGAGGTCTGGTGAGCAGTTCTTC.

This clonotype has just a few counts. The V call is TRBV24-1, the J call TRBJ1-3; D might be TRBD1 (5 bases). Between the trimmed V and J ends, which lost 9 bases and 4 bases, there was a span of 12 bases. CDR1 is KGHDR, CDR2 SFDVKD, per germline. CDR3 length: 13 amino acids. The DNA of the CDR3 is TGTGCCACCCAGGGTTTATCCGGAAACACCATATATTTT. Its protein is CATQGLSGNTIYF.

The genes are TRBV11-2 and TRBJ1-1; no reliable D call. Germline loops: CDR1 SGHAT, CDR2 FQNNGV. V was clipped by 5 bases and J by 1 base, with 8 bases between them. CDR3 size: 13 residues. CDR3 in DNA: TGTGCCAGCAGCCACTCAGGGAACACTGAAGCTTTCTTT. Translating it yields CASSHSGNTEAFF.

This clonotype showed up just a few times. The J gene is TRBJ2-1, the V gene TRBV29-1; D not certain. Germline V CDR1 and CDR2: SQVTM, ANQGSEA. Trimming left V 1 base short and J 10 bases short, with 23 bases between. CDR3 length: 16 amino acids. CDR3 sequence reads: CSVEGRGPRDPSEQFF. CDR3 nucleotide sequence: TGCAGCGTTGAAGGAAGAGGTCCACGAGACCCTTCAGAGCAGTTCTTC.

The sample holds a few counts of this clonotype. The gene calls are TRBV12-3 or TRBV12-4 and TRBJ1-1; unclear D gene. V was pared by 3 bases and J by 1 base, with 15 bases between. This CDR3 is 16 amino acids long. CDR3 nucleotides: TGTGCCAGCAGTTTTATCGGGCCTCAACCGAACACTGAAGCTTTCTTT. This gives the protein CASSFIGPQPNTEAFF.

The chain employs TRBV20-1 and TRBJ1-5; D unclear. The V end lost 2 bases, the J end lost 2 bases, and 13 bases lay between the germline ends. This CDR3 has 15 amino acids. Germline values: CDR1 DFQATT, CDR2 SNEGSKA (reference sequence). CDR3 bases: TGCAGTGCTAGATCGGGGATCCGAGGCAATCAGCCCCAGCATTTT. It encodes CSARSGIRGNQPQHF.

The genes are TRBV5-5 and TRBJ2-7; D possibly corresponds to TRBD1 (6 bases). The CDR3 consists of 13 residues. Germline CDR1 is SGHKS and CDR2 is YYEKEE (reference sequence). The V end was cut by 1 base, the J end by 4 bases, with 9 bases between. Here the CDR3 reads CASSLWTVYEQYF. CDR3 bases: TGTGCCAGCAGCTTGTGGACAGTTTACGAGCAGTACTTC. Full variable domain (outside the CDR3, taken from reference TRBV5-5 and TRBJ2-7): DAGVTQSPTHLIKTRGQQVTLRCSPISGHKSVSWYQQVLGQGPQFIFQYYEKEERGRGNFPDRFSARQFPNYSSELNVNALLLGDSALYLCASSLWTVYEQYFGPGTRLTVT.

The CDR3 spells CASSPLTSGGTEQFF. The CDR3 DNA reads as TGCGCCAGCAGCCCTCTTACTAGCGGGGGGACTGAGCAGTTCTTC. The V and J genes are TRBV5-1 and TRBJ2-7, with 12 bases lining up with TRBD2. The DNA matches TRBJ2-1 better at its end, which makes the J call doubtful. CDR3 size: 15 residues. Per the germline V gene, CDR1 is SGHRS and CDR2 is YFSETQ.

This clonotype was seen only a few times. This rearrangement joins TRBV3-1 to TRBJ2-2; D remains ambiguous. V was shortened by 3 bases and J by 4 bases, with 0 bases between the two germline ends. This CDR3 is built from 11 residues. CDR1 is LGHDT and CDR2 is YNNKEL in the germline V gene (reference sequence). The DNA for the CDR3 is TGTGCCAGCAGCCACACCGGGGAGCTGTTTTTT. This gives the protein CASSHTGELFF.

This clonotype was detected a few times. This chain connects TRBV29-1 to TRBJ1-1; 8 bases agree with TRBD1. V dropped 6 bases and J dropped 4; count of bases not matched to a gene: 16. This CDR3 spans 16 amino acids. Looked up from germline, CDR1 is SQVTM and CDR2 is ANQGSEA. CDR3 bases: TGCAGCGTAAGCAGTAAGCAGGGGGCGTCGACCACTGAAGCTTTCTTT. This sequence encodes CSVSSKQGASTTEAFF.

The chain employs TRBV7-3 and TRBJ2-1, with 10 bases lining up with TRBD2. J lost 5 bases, V lost 6 bases, and 7 bases had no gene match. This CDR3 comprises 15 residues. Germline V lookup: CDR1 SGHTA, CDR2 FQGTGA. CDR3 region: CASSPTSGANNEQFF. Here the CDR3 DNA reads TGTGCCAGCAGTCCAACTAGCGGGGCTAACAATGAGCAGTTCTTC.

The chain recombines TRBV7-9 with TRBJ2-7; D is possibly TRBD1 or TRBD2 (5 bases each). TRBJ2-5 matches the DNA end more closely, so the J call is doubtful. Germline V gene sequence: CDR1 SEHNR, CDR2 FQNEAQ (reference sequence). This CDR3 region has 16 residues. The CDR3 region has the DNA TGTGCCAGCAGCTTAAATTTTGGGGACGGACAAGAGACCCAGTACTTC. Its protein is CASSLNFGDGQETQYF.

The table lists this clonotype with a few counts. The genes are TRBV11-2 and TRBJ2-3; no firm D call. The CDR3 is made up of 16 amino acids. Germline CDR1 SGHAT, CDR2 FQNNGV. Trimming stripped 1 base from V and 0 bases from J, with 11 bases between. CDR3 in amino acids: CASSLGGAPSTDTQYF. CDR3 DNA sequence: TGTGCCAGCAGCTTAGGTGGAGCCCCGAGCACAGATACGCAGTATTTT.

This clonotype was counted many times. The chain is built from TRBV6-1 and TRBJ1-2; D uncertain. CDR1 and CDR2 (germline): MNHNS, SASEGT. This CDR3 contains 13 residues. Trimming stripped 1 base from V and 7 bases from J, with 10 bases between. The CDR3: CASSEGTVGGYTF. DNA of the CDR3: TGTGCCAGCAGTGAAGGGACGGTCGGTGGCTACACCTTC.

The genes are TRBV18 and TRBJ2-5, with 7 bases matching TRBD2. There are 14 residues in the CDR3. The V gene end was trimmed by 5 bases and the J gene end by 7 bases; junction bases not matched to a gene: 10. Germline V gene sequence: CDR1 KGHSH, CDR2 LQKENI. The CDR3 coding sequence is TGTGCCAGCTCAACGCGGGGGTCGGGGTCGACCCAGTACTTC. Protein sequence: CASSTRGSGSTQYF.

This clonotype was recorded a few times. The chain has TRBV6-2 or TRBV6-3 and TRBJ2-3; TRBD1 aligns across 9 bases. Germline CDR1 is MNHEY and CDR2 is SVGEGT. V was clipped by 6 bases and J by 7 bases; unmatched bases: 8. The CDR3 has 14 residues. The CDR3 region is CASSGTGRGYTQYF. CDR3 DNA sequence: TGTGCCAGCAGCGGGACAGGGAGAGGGTATACGCAGTATTTT.

The V gene is TRBV20-1, the J gene TRBJ1-2; TRBD1 might be the D (5 bases). V gave up 3 bases and J gave up 8 bases, with 22 bases separating them. The germline V gene has CDR1 DFQATT and CDR2 SNEGSKA (reference sequence). The CDR3 loop spans 15 amino acids. The CDR3 region is CSASTVTGVLGGYTF. The CDR3 bases are TGCAGTGCTAGCACCGTAACGGGGGTATTGGGCGGCTACACCTTC.

The chain employs TRBV18 and TRBJ2-5; TRBD1 aligns across 10 bases. The end of the DNA aligns better with TRBJ2-7, so the J call may be wrong. The CDR3 has 15 residues. Germline values: CDR1 KGHSH, CDR2 LQKENI. The CDR3 sequence is CASSLSGQGAYEQYF. As DNA, the CDR3 is TGTGCCAGCTCACTCTCCGGACAGGGGGCCTACGAGCAGTACTTC.

This clonotype was recorded a few times. This chain joins TRBV20-1 and TRBJ1-2; TRBD1 matches 9 bases. In germline, CDR1 is DFQATT, CDR2 SNEGSKA (reference sequence). J lost 3 bases, V lost 0 bases, and 8 bases had no gene match. This CDR3 is built from 16 residues. The CDR3 loop reads CSARDLTGGMDYGYTF. Here the CDR3 DNA reads TGCAGTGCTAGAGATCTGACAGGGGGTATGGACTATGGCTACACCTTC.

The J gene is TRBJ2-1, the V gene TRBV14; tentatively, D is TRBD2 (6 bases). Trimming shortened V by 6 bases and J by 7 bases, and 25 bases separated the two germline ends. The CDR3 spans 17 residues. Germline lookup yields CDR1 SGHDN and CDR2 FVKESK. CDR3 in DNA: TGTGCCAGCAGTCCATTTCCGGGACTCAACCGTCAGAATGAGCAGTTCTTC. Encoded protein: CASSPFPGLNRQNEQFF.

This clonotype occurred a few times. The CDR3 loop is CAISEGLAGGRDNEQFF. DNA of the CDR3: TGTGCCATCAGTGAAGGTCTAGCGGGGGGGAGAGACAATGAGCAGTTCTTC. This rearrangement joins TRBV10-3 to TRBJ2-1, with 12 bases fitting TRBD2. In germline, CDR1 is ENHRY, CDR2 SYGVKD. The ends lost 3 bases at V and 5 bases at J; junction bases unmatched: 8. This CDR3 region has 17 residues.

The chain is built from TRBV10-3 and TRBJ2-7; the match to TRBD1 covers 8 bases. The CDR3 spans 15 residues. V gave up 3 bases and J gave up 4 bases; unmatched junction bases: 8. Germline V gives CDR1 ENHRY, CDR2 SYGVKD. The CDR3 protein is CAISDGAGGAYEQYV. As DNA, the CDR3 is TGTGCCATCAGTGATGGGGCAGGGGGCGCGTACGAGCAGTACGTC.

The V and J genes are TRBV20-1 and TRBJ2-5; D gene unclear. The tail of the sequence fits TRBJ2-7 better, so the J call may be wrong. The CDR3 consists of 10 residues. Germline loops: CDR1 DFQATT, CDR2 SNEGSKA (reference sequence). The CDR3 nucleotides read TGCAGTGTAGCACCCTACGAGCAGTACTTC. It yields the protein CSVAPYEQYF.

Points on this clonotype: A junction end diverges from the germline sequence, so it may reflect a read error. The rearrangement joins TRBV4-1 to TRBJ2-1; 9 positions agree with TRBD2. There are 17 residues in the CDR3. Germline assignment: CDR1 MGHRA and CDR2 YSYEKL. In DNA form, the CDR3 reads TGCGCCAGCAGCCGACAAACGGGGACTAGCCTTTTTAATGAGCAGCTCTTC. Translated, it gives CASSRQTGTSLFNEQLF.

The rearrangement uses TRBV27 and TRBJ1-2; TRBD1 might be the D (6 bases). V dropped 5 bases and J dropped 8 bases, with 12 bases sitting between them. Per the germline V gene, CDR1 is MNHEY and CDR2 is SMNVEV (reference sequence). The CDR3 extends over 12 amino acids. The CDR3 sequence is CASSHETGGYTF. CDR3 coding DNA: TGTGCCAGCAGTCACGAGACAGGAGGCTACACCTTC.

The chain carries TRBV5-1 and TRBJ2-1; 9 nucleotides align to TRBD1. The end of the DNA fits TRBJ2-7 better, so the J call may be wrong. The CDR3 has 15 amino acids. Germline CDR1 and CDR2: SGHRS and YFSETQ. The CDR3 region has the DNA TGCGCCAGCAGCCAGAATACGGGACAGGGTTACGAGCAGTACTTC. Translating it yields CASSQNTGQGYEQYF.

The J gene is TRBJ1-6, the V gene TRBV3-1; D unclear. V lost 1 base to trimming and J lost 11 bases, with 15 bases between them. The CDR3 loop spans 15 amino acids. CDR1 and CDR2 from the germline V gene are LGHDT and YNNKEL (reference sequence). CDR3 sequence reads: CASSQGVLKGTPLHF. The CDR3 coding sequence is TGTGCCAGCAGCCAAGGGGTTCTTAAAGGGACACCCCTCCACTTT.